The 22 T cell receptor beta chains below were found in one sample sequenced in a study of cytomegalovirus exposure and HLA in healthy donors. A multiplex PCR was run with 60 Vbeta primers and 13 Jbeta primers. Sequenced by immunoSEQ multiplex PCR; TCRdb stores in-frame clones only, minus some. The table shows approximately 100,000 clones, with 79% occurring only once. Sequenced sample: PBMCs. The origin of the receptors is a woman aged 40 to 50 in good health and CMV-seronegative.

The chain uses TRBV6-1 and TRBJ1-4; D not certain. Germline lookup yields CDR1 MNHNS and CDR2 SASEGT. Trimming stripped 1 base from V and 0 bases from J, with 9 bases between. The CDR3 has 16 residues. CDR3: CASSEESRSTNEKLFF. CDR3 nucleotides: TGTGCCAGCAGTGAAGAGAGTCGCTCAACTAATGAAAAACTGTTTTTT.

This clone was seen only a few times. The J gene is TRBJ2-7, the V gene TRBV28; a possible D gene is TRBD2 (6 bases). V was clipped by 6 bases and J by 3 bases, with 18 bases between them. Germline CDR1 and CDR2: MDHEN and SYDVKM. The length of the CDR3 is 15 residues. CDR3 residues: CASSIPGTEGYEQYF. As DNA, the CDR3 is TGTGCCAGCAGCATCCCCGGGACTGAAGGCTACGAGCAGTACTTC.

The chain uses TRBV30 and TRBJ1-2; 7 nucleotides agree with TRBD1. V lost 3 bases, J lost 4 bases, and 2 bases stayed unmatched. The CDR3 contains 12 residues. Germline CDR1 GTSNPN, CDR2 SVGIG (reference sequence). CDR3 sequence: CAWRGTAYGYTF. The DNA for the CDR3 is TGTGCCTGGAGGGGGACAGCCTATGGCTACACCTTC.

J is TRBJ2-1 and V is TRBV19; 10 bases map to TRBD2. The V gene's germline CDR1 is LNHDA and CDR2 SQIVND (reference sequence). The CDR3 covers 17 residues. V trimming: 5 bases; J trimming: 5 bases; junction bases outside the gene matches: 12. As DNA, the CDR3 is TGTGCCAGTAGTTCAAGGACTAGCGGTAGGTGGGACAATGAGCAGTTCTTC. This gives the protein CASSSRTSGRWDNEQFF.

V and J are TRBV5-8 and TRBJ1-3, with D possibly being TRBD1 (5 bases). Per germline, CDR1 SGHTS and CDR2 YDEGEE. V was shortened by 4 bases and J by 1 base, with 12 bases between the two germline ends. The CDR3 extends over 15 amino acids. CDR3 DNA sequence: TGTGCCAGCAGCCAGGACAATGTGTCTGGAAACACCATATATTTT. As protein: CASSQDNVSGNTIYF.

The chain uses TRBV9 and TRBJ1-3; tentatively, D is TRBD1 (5 bases). CDR3 length: 15 amino acids. Germline CDR1 is SGDLS and CDR2 is YYNGEE. V was shortened by 4 bases and J by 2 bases, with 13 bases between the two germline ends. The CDR3, as DNA: TGTGCCAGCAGCAGGGGAGGGATCACTGGAAACACCATATATTTT. Residues: CASSRGGITGNTIYF.

This sequence joins TRBV7-6 and TRBJ2-3; unclear D gene. CDR1 SGHVS and CDR2 FNYEAQ come from the germline V gene. V lost 2 bases and J 0 bases, leaving 9 bases between the germline ends. This CDR3 region has 15 residues. CDR3 residues: CASSLFSSSTDTQYF. The CDR3 bases are TGTGCCAGCAGCTTATTTAGTTCTAGCACAGATACGCAGTATTTT.

The chain couples TRBV10-2 to TRBJ2-5; maybe TRBD1 (7 bases). This CDR3 contains 15 residues. Trimming shortened V by 7 bases and J by 2 bases, and 17 bases separated the two germline ends. Germline assignment: CDR1 WSHSY and CDR2 SAAADI. CDR3 nucleotide sequence: TGCGCCAGCATCGCCCGACAGGGAGGACAAGAGACCCAGTACTTC. Translation: CASIARQGGQETQYF.

This CDR3 is CASSPGTGSYEQYF. For the CDR3, the DNA is TGTGCCAGCTCACCCGGGACAGGGTCCTACGAGCAGTACTTC. This chain links TRBV18 with TRBJ2-7; 9 bases line up with TRBD1. CDR3 length: 14 amino acids. The germline CDR1 and CDR2 sequences are KGHSH and LQKENI. The junction had 1 base not matched to a gene; V was cut back by 3 bases and J by 1 base.

In this sample, this clone turned up once. The chain links TRBV7-2 to TRBJ1-1; 7 nucleotides agree with TRBD1. CDR3 size: 14 residues. J was trimmed by 1 base and V by 3 bases; bases with no gene match: 2. CDR1 and CDR2 (germline): SGHTA, FQGNSA. The CDR3 coding sequence is TGTGCCAGCAGCTTCAGACAGGGGAACACTGAAGCTTTCTTT. It is translated as CASSFRQGNTEAFF.

The V call is TRBV7-2, the J call TRBJ2-5; TRBD2 matches at 13 bases. This CDR3 has 16 amino acids. Germline V lookup: CDR1 SGHTA, CDR2 FQGNSA. Trimming at V came to 3 bases and at J to 6 bases, leaving 7 bases not matched to a gene. The CDR3 is CASSFTSGGAGKTQYF. DNA of the CDR3: TGTGCCAGCAGCTTTACTAGCGGGGGGGCGGGAAAGACCCAGTACTTC.

DNA for the CDR3: TGCGCCAGCAGCCAACCTAGCGGGAGAGCCTACAATGAGCAGTTCTTC. Encoded protein: CASSQPSGRAYNEQFF. The V call is TRBV4-1, the J call TRBJ2-1, with 10 positions matching TRBD2. The CDR3 loop spans 16 amino acids. The germline V gene has CDR1 MGHRA and CDR2 YSYEKL. The junction had 3 bases not matched to a gene; V was cut back by 2 bases and J by 2 bases.

This clone showed up just a few times. The V and J genes are TRBV10-3 and TRBJ1-1; D is unresolved. Trimming pared 3 bases from V and 1 base from J, leaving 3 bases between. There are 12 residues in the CDR3. CDR1 is ENHRY and CDR2 is SYGVKD in the germline V gene. The CDR3 spells CAISDGNTEAFF. The CDR3 nucleotides read TGTGCCATCAGTGACGGGAACACTGAAGCTTTCTTT.

The V gene is TRBV7-9, the J gene TRBJ2-3; 10 bases agree with TRBD1. Germline V gene lookup returns CDR1 SEHNR and CDR2 FQNEAQ (reference sequence). V lost 3 bases and J lost 4; bases outside the gene matches: 10. This CDR3 contains 17 residues. Here the CDR3 reads CASSFGTDRGFSDTQYF. As DNA, the CDR3 is TGTGCCAGCAGCTTCGGAACGGACAGGGGGTTTTCAGATACGCAGTATTTT.

The chain links TRBV5-1 to TRBJ1-2; TRBD1 agrees at 7 bases. The V and J ends lost 5 bases and 7 bases, in that order; junction bases with no gene match: 8. The CDR3 is made up of 13 amino acids. The germline gives CDR1 SGHRS, CDR2 YFSETQ. The chain's CDR3 is CASRTGILFGYTF. For the CDR3, the DNA is TGCGCCAGCAGGACAGGGATATTATTTGGCTACACCTTC.

The J gene is TRBJ1-5, the V gene TRBV18; 8 bases are a match to TRBD1. Germline V gene sequence: CDR1 KGHSH, CDR2 LQKENI. The CDR3 contains 14 residues. V was clipped by 6 bases and J by 4 bases; unmatched bases: 5. The CDR3 coding sequence is TGTGCCAGCTCCTCGGACAGGGTGAATCAGCCCCAGCATTTT. Protein product: CASSSDRVNQPQHF.

This clone has more than one count but fewer than ten. The chain has TRBV29-1 and TRBJ2-1; TRBD2 aligns across 8 bases. With 0 bases clipped from V and 4 bases from J, the junction kept 5 bases outside the gene matches. In germline, CDR1 is SQVTM, CDR2 ANQGSEA. The CDR3 runs 15 residues. The CDR3 loop reads CSVEEERGMYNEQFF. CDR3 in DNA: TGCAGCGTTGAAGAAGAGCGGGGGATGTACAATGAGCAGTTCTTC.

The rearrangement joins TRBV27 to TRBJ1-4, with D unclear. Trimming cost V 6 bases and J 3 bases, with 5 bases left between them. The CDR3 totals 12 residues. CDR1 is MNHEY, CDR2 SMNVEV, per germline (reference sequence). The CDR3 nucleotides read TGTGCCAGCAGGAGTTCTAATGAAAAACTGTTTTTT. This encodes CASRSSNEKLFF.

The genes are TRBV7-8 and TRBJ1-2; no firm D call. The CDR3 runs to 12 residues. V lost 4 bases to trimming and J lost 4 bases, with 7 bases between them. CDR1 and CDR2 from the germline V gene are SGHVS and FQNEAQ. In DNA form, the CDR3 reads TGTGCCAGCAGCTCACAGACCTATGGCTACACCTTC. Translation: CASSSQTYGYTF.

This clone has more than one count but fewer than ten. The chain has TRBV28 and TRBJ1-5; possible D gene TRBD1, 6 bases. Trimming took off 6 bases at V and 3 bases at J, with 21 bases between the two ends. The germline gives CDR1 MDHEN, CDR2 SYDVKM. The CDR3 covers 17 residues. The CDR3 DNA reads TGTGCCAGCAGCTCAGGGGAGGGCAGGACTCCCAATCAGCCCCAGCATTTT. Amino acids: CASSSGEGRTPNQPQHF.

The rearrangement uses TRBV19 and TRBJ1-4, with TRBD1 identical over 7 bases. With V trimmed by 6 bases and J by 0 bases, 7 bases remained unmatched. CDR3 length: 16 residues. Germline loops: CDR1 LNHDA, CDR2 SQIVND (reference sequence). The CDR3 loop is CASSQTGETTNEKLFF. The DNA for the CDR3 is TGTGCCAGTAGCCAAACAGGGGAGACAACTAATGAAAAACTGTTTTTT.

The rearrangement joins TRBV6-1 to TRBJ1-2; 7 bases fit TRBD1. The ends lost 6 bases at V and 8 bases at J; junction bases unmatched: 9. The CDR3 length is 13 residues. Germline V gene sequence: CDR1 MNHNS, CDR2 SASEGT. CDR3 amino acids: CASRVQGSEGYTF. The CDR3 DNA reads TGTGCCAGCAGGGTACAGGGGAGTGAAGGCTACACCTTC.